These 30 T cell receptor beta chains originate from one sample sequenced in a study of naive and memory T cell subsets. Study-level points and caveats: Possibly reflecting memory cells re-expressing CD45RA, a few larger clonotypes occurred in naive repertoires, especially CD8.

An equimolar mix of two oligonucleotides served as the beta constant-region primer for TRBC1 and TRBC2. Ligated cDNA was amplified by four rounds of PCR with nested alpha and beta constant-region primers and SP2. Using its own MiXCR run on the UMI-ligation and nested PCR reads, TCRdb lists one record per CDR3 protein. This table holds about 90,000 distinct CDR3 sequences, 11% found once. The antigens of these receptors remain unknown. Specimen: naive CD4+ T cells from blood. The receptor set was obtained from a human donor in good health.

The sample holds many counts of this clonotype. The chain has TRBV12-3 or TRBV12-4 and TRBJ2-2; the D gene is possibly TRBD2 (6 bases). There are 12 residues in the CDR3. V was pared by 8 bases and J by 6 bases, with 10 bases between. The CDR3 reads CASLRESGELFF. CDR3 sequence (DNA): TGTGCCAGCCTACGGGAGTCCGGGGAGCTGTTTTTT.

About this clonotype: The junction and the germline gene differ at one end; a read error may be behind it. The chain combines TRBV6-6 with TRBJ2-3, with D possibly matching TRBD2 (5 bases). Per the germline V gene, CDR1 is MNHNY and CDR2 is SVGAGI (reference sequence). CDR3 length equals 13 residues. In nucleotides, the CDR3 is TGTGCCAGCAGACCTCCTAGCACCGATACGCAGTATTTT. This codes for CASRPPSTDTQYF.

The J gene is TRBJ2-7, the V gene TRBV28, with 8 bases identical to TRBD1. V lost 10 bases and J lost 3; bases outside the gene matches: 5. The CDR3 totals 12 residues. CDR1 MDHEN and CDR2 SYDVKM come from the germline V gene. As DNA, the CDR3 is TGTGCCACAACAGGGGGAGGCTACGAGCAGTACTTC. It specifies CATTGGGYEQYF.

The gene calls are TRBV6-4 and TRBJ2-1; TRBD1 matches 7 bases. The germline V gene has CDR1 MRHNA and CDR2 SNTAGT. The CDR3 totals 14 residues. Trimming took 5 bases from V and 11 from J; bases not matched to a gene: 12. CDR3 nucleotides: TGTGCCAGCAGTAGTACCGGGACAGCCCTTAAGCAGTTCTTC. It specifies CASSSTGTALKQFF.

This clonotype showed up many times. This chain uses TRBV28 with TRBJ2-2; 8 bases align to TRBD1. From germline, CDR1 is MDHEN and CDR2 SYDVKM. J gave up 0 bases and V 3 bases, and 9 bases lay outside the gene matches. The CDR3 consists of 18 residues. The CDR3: CASSFPRDRGSNTGELFF. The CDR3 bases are TGTGCCAGCAGTTTCCCCCGAGACAGGGGCTCGAACACCGGGGAGCTGTTTTTT.

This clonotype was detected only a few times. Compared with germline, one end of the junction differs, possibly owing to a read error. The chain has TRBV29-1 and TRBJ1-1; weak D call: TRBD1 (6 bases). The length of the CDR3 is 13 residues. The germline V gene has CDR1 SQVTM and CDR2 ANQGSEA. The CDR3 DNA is TGCAGCGCTGAATGGAACCCAGGGGTTGAAGCTTTCTTT. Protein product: CSAEWNPGVEAFF.

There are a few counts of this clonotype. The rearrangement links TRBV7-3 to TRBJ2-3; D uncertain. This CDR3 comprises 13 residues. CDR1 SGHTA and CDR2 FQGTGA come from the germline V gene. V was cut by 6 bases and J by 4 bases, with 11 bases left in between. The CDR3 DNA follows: TGTGCCAGCAGTAACCAAACCCCAGATACGCAGTATTTT. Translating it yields CASSNQTPDTQYF.

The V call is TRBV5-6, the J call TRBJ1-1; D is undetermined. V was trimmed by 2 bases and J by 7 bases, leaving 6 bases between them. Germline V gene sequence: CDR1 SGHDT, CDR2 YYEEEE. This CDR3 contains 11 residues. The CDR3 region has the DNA TGTGCCAGCAGCTTTAACGGTGAAGCTTTCTTT. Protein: CASSFNGEAFF.

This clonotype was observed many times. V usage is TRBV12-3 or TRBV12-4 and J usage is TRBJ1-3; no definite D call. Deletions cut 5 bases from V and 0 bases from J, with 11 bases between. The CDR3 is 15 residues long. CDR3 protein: CASSPHVGSGNTIYF. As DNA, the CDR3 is TGTGCCAGCAGTCCCCATGTGGGCTCTGGAAACACCATATATTTT.

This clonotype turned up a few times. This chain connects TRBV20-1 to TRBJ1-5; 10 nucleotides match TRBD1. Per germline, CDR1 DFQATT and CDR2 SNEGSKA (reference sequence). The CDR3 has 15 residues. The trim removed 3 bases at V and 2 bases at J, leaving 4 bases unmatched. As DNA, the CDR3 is TGCAGTGCTAGGGCCGGGACAGGGGGCAATCAGCCCCAGCATTTT. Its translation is CSARAGTGGNQPQHF.

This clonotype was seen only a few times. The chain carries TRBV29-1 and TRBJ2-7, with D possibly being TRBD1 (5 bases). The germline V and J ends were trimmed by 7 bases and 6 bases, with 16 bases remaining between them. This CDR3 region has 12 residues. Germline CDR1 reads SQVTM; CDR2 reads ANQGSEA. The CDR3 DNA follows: TGCAGCGCTGGAAATCTCCAGGGCGAGCAGTACTTC. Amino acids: CSAGNLQGEQYF.

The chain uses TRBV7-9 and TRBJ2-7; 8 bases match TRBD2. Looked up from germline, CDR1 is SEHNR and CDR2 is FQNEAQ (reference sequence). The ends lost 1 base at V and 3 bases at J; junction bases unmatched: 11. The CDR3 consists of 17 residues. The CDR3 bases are TGTGCCAGCAGCTTAGTTGTACTGACTAGCGATTTCTACGAGCAGTACTTC. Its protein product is CASSLVVLTSDFYEQYF.

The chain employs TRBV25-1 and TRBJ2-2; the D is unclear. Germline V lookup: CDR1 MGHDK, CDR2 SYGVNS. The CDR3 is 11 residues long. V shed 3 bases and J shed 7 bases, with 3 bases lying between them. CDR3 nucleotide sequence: TGTGCCAGCAGTGAGAGCGGGGAGCTGTTTTTT. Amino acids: CASSESGELFF.

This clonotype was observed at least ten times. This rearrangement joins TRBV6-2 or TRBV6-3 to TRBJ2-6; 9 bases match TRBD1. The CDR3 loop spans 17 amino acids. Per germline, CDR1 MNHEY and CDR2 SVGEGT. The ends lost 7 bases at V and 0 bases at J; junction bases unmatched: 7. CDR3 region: CASTHRGPSSGANVLTF. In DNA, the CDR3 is TGTGCCAGCACCCACAGGGGGCCGAGCTCTGGGGCCAACGTCCTGACTTTC.

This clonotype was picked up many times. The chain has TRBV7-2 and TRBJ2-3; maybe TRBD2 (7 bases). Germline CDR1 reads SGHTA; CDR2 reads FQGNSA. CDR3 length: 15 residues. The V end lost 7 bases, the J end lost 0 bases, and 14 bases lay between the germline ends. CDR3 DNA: TGTGCCAGCACCTACGGGGGGCCTAGCACAGATACGCAGTATTTT. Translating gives CASTYGGPSTDTQYF. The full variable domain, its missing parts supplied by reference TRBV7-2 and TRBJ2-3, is GAGVSQSPSNKVTEKGKDVELRCDPISGHTALYWYRQSLGQGLEFLIYFQGNSAPDKSGLPSDRFSAERTGGSVSTLTIQRTQQEDSAVYLCASTYGGPSTDTQYFGPGTRLTVL.

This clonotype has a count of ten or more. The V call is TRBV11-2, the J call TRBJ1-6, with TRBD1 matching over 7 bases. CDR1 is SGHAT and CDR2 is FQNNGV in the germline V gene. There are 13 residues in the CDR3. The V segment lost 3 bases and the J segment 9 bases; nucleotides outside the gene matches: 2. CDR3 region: CASSFDRVSPLHF. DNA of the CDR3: TGTGCCAGCAGCTTCGACAGGGTTTCACCCCTCCACTTT.

CDR3 in DNA: TGTGCCAGCAGCCGTCCGACTAGCGGGTACACCTACGAGCAGTACTTC. Translating it yields CASSRPTSGYTYEQYF. The genes are TRBV3-2 and TRBJ2-7; TRBD2 is taken as the D call from the table, unchecked against the DNA. TRBV3-2 is labeled a pseudogene. The CDR3 has 16 amino acids.

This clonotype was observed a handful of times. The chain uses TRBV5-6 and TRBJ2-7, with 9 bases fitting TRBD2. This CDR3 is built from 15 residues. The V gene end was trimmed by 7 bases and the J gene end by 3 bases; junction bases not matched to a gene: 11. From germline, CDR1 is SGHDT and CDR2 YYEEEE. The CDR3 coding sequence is TGTGCCAGCCGACTACTAGCGGGCCTAGTCTACGAGCAGTACTTC. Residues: CASRLLAGLVYEQYF.

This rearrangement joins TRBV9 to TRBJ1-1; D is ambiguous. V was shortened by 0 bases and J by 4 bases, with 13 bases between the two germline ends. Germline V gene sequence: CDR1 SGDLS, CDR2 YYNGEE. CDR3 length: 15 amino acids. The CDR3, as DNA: TGTGCCAGCAGCGTAGGGGAGGGCGCGGGCACTGAAGCTTTCTTT. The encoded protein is CASSVGEGAGTEAFF.

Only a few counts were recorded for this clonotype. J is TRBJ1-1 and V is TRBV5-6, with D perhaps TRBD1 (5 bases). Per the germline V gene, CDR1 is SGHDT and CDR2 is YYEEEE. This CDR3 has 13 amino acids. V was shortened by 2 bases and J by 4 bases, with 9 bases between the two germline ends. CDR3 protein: CASSFLQVTEAFF. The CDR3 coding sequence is TGTGCCAGCAGCTTTTTACAGGTCACTGAAGCTTTCTTT.

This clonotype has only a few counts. Here the CDR3 DNA reads TGTGCCAGCAGCCGGAGGGCGAACACTGAAGCTTTCTTT. Encoded protein: CASSRRANTEAFF. The chain joins TRBV3-1 to TRBJ1-1; D is ambiguous. Germline CDR1 reads LGHDT; CDR2 reads YNNKEL (reference sequence). The CDR3 consists of 13 residues. Trimming took 4 bases from V and 1 from J, leaving 7 bases between them.

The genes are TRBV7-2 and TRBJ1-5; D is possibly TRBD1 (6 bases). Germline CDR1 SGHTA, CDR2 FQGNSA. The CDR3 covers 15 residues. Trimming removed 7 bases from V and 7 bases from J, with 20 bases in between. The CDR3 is CASTKPGQTEQPQHF. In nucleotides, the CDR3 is TGTGCCAGCACCAAACCCGGACAGACGGAACAGCCCCAGCATTTT.

Here the CDR3 reads CASSPIGETQYF. The CDR3, as DNA: TGTGCCAGCAGTCCTATAGGGGAGACCCAGTACTTC. The chain employs TRBV6-2 or TRBV6-3 and TRBJ2-5; no clear D gene. Germline lookup yields CDR1 MNHEY and CDR2 SVGEGT. This CDR3 has 12 residues. V lost 5 bases to trimming and J lost 5 bases, with 9 bases between them.

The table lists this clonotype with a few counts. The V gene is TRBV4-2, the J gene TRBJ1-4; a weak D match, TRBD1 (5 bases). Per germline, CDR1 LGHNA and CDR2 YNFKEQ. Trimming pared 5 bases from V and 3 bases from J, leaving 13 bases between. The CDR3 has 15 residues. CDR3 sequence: CASSETGRANEKLFF. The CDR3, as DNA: TGTGCCAGCAGCGAAACAGGACGGGCTAATGAAAAACTGTTTTTT.

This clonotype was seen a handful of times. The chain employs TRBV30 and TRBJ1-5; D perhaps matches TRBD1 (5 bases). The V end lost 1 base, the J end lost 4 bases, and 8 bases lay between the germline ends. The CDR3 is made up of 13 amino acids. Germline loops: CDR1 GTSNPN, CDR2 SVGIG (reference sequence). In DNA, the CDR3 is TGTGCCTGGAGTGACAGGAGTAATCAGCCCCAGCATTTT. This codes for CAWSDRSNQPQHF.

CDR3 nucleotides: TGTGCCAGCAAGGCGGACCCCTATGGCTACACCTTC. As protein: CASKADPYGYTF. J is TRBJ1-2 and V is TRBV6-5; D remains ambiguous. The CDR3 loop spans 12 amino acids. The germline CDR1 and CDR2 sequences are MNHEY and SVGAGI. V lost 7 bases, J lost 4 bases, and 10 bases lay in between.

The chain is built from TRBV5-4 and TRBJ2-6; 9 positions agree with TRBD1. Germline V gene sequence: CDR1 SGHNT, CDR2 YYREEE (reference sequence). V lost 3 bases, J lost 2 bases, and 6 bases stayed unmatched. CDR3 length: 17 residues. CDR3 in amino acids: CASSSIRQGAGANVLTF. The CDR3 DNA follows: TGTGCCAGCAGCTCGATTAGACAGGGGGCTGGGGCCAACGTCCTGACTTTC. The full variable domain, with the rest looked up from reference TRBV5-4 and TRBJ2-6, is ETGVTQSPTHLIKTRGQQVTLRCSSQSGHNTVSWYQQALGQGPQFIFQYYREEENGRGNFPPRFSGLQFPNYSSELNVNALELDDSALYLCASSSIRQGAGANVLTFGAGSRLTVL.

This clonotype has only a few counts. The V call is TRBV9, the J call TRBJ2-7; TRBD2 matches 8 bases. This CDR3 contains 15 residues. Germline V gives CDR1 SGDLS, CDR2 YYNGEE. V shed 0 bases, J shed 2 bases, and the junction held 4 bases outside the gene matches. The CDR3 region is CASSVEPGGTYEQYF. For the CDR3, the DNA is TGTGCCAGCAGCGTAGAGCCGGGAGGGACCTACGAGCAGTACTTC.

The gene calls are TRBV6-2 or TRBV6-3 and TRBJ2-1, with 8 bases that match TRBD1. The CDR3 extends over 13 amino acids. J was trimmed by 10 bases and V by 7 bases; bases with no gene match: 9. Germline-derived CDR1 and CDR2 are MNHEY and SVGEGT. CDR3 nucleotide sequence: TGTGCCAGCACGAAACACGGGACAGGAGAGCAGTTCTTC. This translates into CASTKHGTGEQFF.

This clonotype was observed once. The CDR3 spells CAWAGGSNQPQHF. Written as DNA, the CDR3 is TGTGCCTGGGCAGGGGGCAGCAATCAGCCCCAGCATTTT. The chain couples TRBV30 to TRBJ1-5; 8 bases are shared with TRBD1. J lost 1 base, V lost 5 bases, and 1 base had no gene match. The CDR3 consists of 13 residues. Germline CDR1 and CDR2: GTSNPN and SVGIG (reference sequence). Filled out from reference TRBV30 and TRBJ1-5, the complete variable domain reads SQTIHQWPATLVQPVGSPLSLECTVEGTSNPNLYWYRQAAGRGLQLLFYSVGIGQISSEVPQNLSASRPQDRQFILSSKKLLLSDSGFYLCAWAGGSNQPQHFGDGTRLSIL.